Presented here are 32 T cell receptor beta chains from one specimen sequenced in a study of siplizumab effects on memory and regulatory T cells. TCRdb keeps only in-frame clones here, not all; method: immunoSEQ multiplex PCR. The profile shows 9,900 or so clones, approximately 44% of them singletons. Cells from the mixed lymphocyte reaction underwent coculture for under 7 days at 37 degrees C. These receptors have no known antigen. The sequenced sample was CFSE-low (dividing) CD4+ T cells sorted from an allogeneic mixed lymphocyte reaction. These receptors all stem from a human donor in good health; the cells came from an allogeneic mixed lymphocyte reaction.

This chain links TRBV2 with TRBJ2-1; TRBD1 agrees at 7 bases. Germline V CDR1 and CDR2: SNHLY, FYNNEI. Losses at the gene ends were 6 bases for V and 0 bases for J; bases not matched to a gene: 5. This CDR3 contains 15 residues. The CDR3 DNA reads TGTGCCAGCAGGATCGGGACAGACTCCTACAATGAGCAGTTCTTC. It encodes CASRIGTDSYNEQFF.

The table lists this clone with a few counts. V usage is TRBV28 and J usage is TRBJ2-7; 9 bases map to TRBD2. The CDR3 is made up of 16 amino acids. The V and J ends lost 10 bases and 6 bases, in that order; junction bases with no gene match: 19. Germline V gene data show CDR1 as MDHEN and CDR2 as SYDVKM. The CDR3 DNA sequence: TGTGCCAAAAATAATTATCAGCGTCTAGCGGGAAGCGAGCAGTACTTC. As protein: CAKNNYQRLAGSEQYF.

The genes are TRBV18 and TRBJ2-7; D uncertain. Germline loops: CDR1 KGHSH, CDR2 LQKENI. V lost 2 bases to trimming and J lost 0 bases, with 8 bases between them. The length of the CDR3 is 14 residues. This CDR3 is CASSPYPSSYEQYF. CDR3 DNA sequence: TGTGCCAGCTCACCATATCCTAGCTCCTACGAGCAGTACTTC.

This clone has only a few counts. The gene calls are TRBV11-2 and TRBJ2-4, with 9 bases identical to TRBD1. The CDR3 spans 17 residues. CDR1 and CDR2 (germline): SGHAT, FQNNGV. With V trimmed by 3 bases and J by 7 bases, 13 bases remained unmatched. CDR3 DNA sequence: TGTGCCAGCAGCTTGTTGGGTGTACAGGGGGCTTTTAACATTCAGTACTTC. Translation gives CASSLLGVQGAFNIQYF. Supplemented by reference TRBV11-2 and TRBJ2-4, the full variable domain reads EAGVAQSPRYKIIEKRQSVAFWCNPISGHATLYWYQQILGQGPKLLIQFQNNGVVDDSQLPKDRFSAERLKGVDSTLKIQPAKLEDSAVYLCASSLLGVQGAFNIQYFGAGTRLSVL.

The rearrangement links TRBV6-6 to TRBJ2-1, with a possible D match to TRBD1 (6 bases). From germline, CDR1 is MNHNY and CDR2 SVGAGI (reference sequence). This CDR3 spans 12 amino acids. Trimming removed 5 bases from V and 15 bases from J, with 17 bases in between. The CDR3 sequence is CASSKPQGLWFF. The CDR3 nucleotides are TGTGCCAGCAGTAAACCTCAGGGGCTTTGGTTCTTC.

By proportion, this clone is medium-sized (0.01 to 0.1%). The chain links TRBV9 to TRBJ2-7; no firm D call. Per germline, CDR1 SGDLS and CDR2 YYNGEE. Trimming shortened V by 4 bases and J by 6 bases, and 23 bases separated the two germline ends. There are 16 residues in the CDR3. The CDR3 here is CASSPQVQGPRGEQYF. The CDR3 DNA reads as TGTGCCAGCAGCCCACAAGTACAAGGCCCGAGAGGCGAGCAGTACTTC. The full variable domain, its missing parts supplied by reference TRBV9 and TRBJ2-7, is DSGVTQTPKHLITATGQRVTLRCSPRSGDLSVYWYQQSLDQGLQFLIQYYNGEERAKGNILERFSAQQFPDLHSELNLSSLELGDSALYFCASSPQVQGPRGEQYFGPGTRLTVT.

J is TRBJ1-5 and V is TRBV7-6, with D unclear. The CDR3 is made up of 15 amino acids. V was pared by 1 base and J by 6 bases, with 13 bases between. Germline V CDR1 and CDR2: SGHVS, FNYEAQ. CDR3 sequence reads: CASSLGGMVGQPQHF. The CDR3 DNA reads TGTGCCAGCAGCTTAGGCGGGATGGTAGGTCAGCCCCAGCATTTT.

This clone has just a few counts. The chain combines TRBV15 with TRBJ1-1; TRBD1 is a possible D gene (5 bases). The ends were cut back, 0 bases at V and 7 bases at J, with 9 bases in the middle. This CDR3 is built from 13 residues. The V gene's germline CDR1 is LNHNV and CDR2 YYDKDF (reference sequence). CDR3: CATSRDRQREAFF. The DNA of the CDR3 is TGTGCCACCAGCAGAGATCGACAGCGTGAAGCTTTCTTT. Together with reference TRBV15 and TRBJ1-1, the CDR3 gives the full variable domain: DAMVIQNPRYQVTQFGKPVTLSCSQTLNHNVMYWYQQKSSQAPKLLFHYYDKDFNNEADTPDNFQSRRPNTSFCFLDIRSPGLGDTAMYLCATSRDRQREAFFGQGTRLTVV.

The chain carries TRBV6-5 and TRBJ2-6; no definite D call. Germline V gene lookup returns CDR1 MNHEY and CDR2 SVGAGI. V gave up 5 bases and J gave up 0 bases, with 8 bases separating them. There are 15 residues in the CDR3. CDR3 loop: CASSRPSSGANVLTF. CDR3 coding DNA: TGTGCCAGCAGTCGACCGAGCTCTGGGGCCAACGTCCTGACTTTC.

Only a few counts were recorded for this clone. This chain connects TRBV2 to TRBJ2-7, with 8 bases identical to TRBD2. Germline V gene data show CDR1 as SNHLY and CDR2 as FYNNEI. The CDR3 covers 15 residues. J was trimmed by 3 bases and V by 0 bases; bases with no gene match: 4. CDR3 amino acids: CASSEAGRAGYEQYF. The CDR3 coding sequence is TGTGCCAGCAGTGAAGCCGGGAGGGCAGGCTACGAGCAGTACTTC.

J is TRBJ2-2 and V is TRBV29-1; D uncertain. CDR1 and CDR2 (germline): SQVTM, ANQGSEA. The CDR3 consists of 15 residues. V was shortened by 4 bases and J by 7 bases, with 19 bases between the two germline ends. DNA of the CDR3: TGCAGCGTTGTTTTGTTTAAGACACGGAACGGGGAGCTGTTTTTT. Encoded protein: CSVVLFKTRNGELFF.

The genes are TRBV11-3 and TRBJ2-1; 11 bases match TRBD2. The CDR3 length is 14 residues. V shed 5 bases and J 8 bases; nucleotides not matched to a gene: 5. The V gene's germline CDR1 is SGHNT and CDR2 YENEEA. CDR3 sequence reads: CASSPTSGSYEQFF. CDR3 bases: TGTGCCAGCAGCCCAACTAGCGGGAGCTATGAGCAGTTCTTC. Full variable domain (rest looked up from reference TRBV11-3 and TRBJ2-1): EAGVVQSPRYKIIEKKQPVAFWCNPISGHNTLYWYLQNLGQGPELLIRYENEEAVDDSQLPKDRFSAERLKGVDSTLKIQPAELGDSAVYLCASSPTSGSYEQFFGPGTRLTVL.

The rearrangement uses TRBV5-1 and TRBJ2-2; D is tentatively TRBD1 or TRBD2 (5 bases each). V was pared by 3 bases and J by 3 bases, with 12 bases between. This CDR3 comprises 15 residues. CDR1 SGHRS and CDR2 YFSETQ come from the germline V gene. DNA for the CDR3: TGCGCCAGCAGCTATGGGACCACCGACACCGGGGAGCTGTTTTTT. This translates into CASSYGTTDTGELFF. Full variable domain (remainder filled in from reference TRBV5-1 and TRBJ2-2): KAGVTQTPRYLIKTRGQQVTLSCSPISGHRSVSWYQQTPGQGLQFLFEYFSETQRNKGNFPGRFSGRQFSNSRSEMNVSTLELGDSALYLCASSYGTTDTGELFFGEGSRLTVL.

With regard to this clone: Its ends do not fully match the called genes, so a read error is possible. Here the CDR3 DNA reads TGTGCCAGCAGTCTCAGGACAGGGAGGAGGTTTTTC. It yields the protein CASSLRTGRRFF. The chain uses TRBV28 and TRBJ2-4, with 8 bases lining up with TRBD1. The CDR3 loop spans 12 amino acids. Germline V lookup: CDR1 MDHEN, CDR2 SYDVKM.

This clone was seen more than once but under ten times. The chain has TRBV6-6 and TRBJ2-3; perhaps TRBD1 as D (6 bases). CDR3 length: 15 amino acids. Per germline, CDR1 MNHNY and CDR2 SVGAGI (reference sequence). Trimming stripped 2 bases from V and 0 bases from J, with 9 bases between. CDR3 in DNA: TGTGCCAGCAGTTACAACAGGGCGAGCACAGATACGCAGTATTTT. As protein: CASSYNRASTDTQYF.

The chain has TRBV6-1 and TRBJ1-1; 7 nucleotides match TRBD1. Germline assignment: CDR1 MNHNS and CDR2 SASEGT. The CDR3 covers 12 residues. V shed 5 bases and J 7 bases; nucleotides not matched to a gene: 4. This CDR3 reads CASSRGTDEAFF. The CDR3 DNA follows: TGTGCCAGCAGTCGCGGGACAGATGAAGCTTTCTTT.

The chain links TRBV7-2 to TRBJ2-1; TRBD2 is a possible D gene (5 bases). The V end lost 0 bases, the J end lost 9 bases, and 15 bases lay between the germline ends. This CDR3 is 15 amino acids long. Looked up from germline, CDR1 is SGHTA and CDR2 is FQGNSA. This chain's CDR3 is CASSLAGQKSGEQFF. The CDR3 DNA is TGTGCCAGCAGCTTAGCTGGGCAAAAAAGCGGTGAGCAGTTCTTC.

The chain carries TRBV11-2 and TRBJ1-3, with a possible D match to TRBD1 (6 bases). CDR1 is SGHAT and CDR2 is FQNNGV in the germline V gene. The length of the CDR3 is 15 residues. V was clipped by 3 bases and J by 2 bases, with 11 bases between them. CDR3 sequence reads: CASSLDSRPGNTIYF. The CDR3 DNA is TGTGCCAGCAGCTTGGACAGTCGGCCTGGAAACACCATATATTTT.

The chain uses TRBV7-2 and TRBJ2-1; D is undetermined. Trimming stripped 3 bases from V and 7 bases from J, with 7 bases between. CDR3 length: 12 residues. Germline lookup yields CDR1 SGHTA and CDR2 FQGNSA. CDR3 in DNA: TGTGCCAGCAGCTTTAATGGGAATGAGCAGTTCTTC. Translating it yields CASSFNGNEQFF.

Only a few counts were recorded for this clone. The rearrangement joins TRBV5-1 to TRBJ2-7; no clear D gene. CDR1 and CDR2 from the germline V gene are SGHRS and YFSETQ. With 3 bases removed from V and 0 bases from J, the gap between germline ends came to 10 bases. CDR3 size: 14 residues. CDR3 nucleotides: TGCGCCAGCAGCTCCGGGTCCAGCTCCTACGAGCAGTACTTC. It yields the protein CASSSGSSSYEQYF.

As DNA, the CDR3 is TGTGCCAGCAAATCCGGGACTAGCGGTTACAATGAGCAGTTCTTC. It codes for CASKSGTSGYNEQFF. This chain uses TRBV6-1 with TRBJ2-1, with TRBD2 matching over 11 bases. V was pared by 7 bases and J by 4 bases, with 6 bases of the junction left unmatched. The CDR3 totals 15 residues. The germline V gene encodes CDR1 MNHNS and CDR2 SASEGT.

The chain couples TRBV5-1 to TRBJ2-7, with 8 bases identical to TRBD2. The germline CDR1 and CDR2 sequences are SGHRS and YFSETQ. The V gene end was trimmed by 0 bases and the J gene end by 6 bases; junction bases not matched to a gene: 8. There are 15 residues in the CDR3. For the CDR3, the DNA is TGCGCCAGCAGCTTGGCAGCGGGAGAGCTTGGCGAGCAGTACTTC. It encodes CASSLAAGELGEQYF.

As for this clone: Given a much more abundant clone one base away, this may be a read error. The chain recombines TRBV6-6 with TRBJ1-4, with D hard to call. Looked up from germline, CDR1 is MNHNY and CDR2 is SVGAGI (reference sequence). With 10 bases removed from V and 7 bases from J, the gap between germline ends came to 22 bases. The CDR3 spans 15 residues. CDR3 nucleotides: TGTGCCATTTCGTCCCGACATTCGGGAGGTGAAAAACTGTTTTTT. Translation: CAISSRHSGGEKLFF.

As DNA, the CDR3 is TGCGCCAGCAGTGACTATGGGACAGGGCACAATGAGCAGTTCTTC. As protein: CASSDYGTGHNEQFF. The V gene is TRBV10-1, the J gene TRBJ2-1; TRBD1 aligns across 9 bases. The CDR3 has 15 residues. Germline V gene data show CDR1 as WNHNN and CDR2 as SYGVQD (reference sequence). V trimming: 3 bases; J trimming: 5 bases; junction bases outside the gene matches: 5.

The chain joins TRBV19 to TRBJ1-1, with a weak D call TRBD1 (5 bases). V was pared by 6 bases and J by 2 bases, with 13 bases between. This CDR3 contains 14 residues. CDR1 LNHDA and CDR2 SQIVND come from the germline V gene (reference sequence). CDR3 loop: CASRNRQQNTEAFF. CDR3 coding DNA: TGTGCCAGTAGGAACCGACAGCAAAACACTGAAGCTTTCTTT.

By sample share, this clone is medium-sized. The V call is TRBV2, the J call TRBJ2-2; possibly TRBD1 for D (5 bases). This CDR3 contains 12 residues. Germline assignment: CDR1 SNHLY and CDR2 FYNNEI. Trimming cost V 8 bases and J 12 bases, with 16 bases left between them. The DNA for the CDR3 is TGTGCCAGCTTGCAGTCGGCAGGGCAGCTGTTTTTT. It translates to CASLQSAGQLFF.

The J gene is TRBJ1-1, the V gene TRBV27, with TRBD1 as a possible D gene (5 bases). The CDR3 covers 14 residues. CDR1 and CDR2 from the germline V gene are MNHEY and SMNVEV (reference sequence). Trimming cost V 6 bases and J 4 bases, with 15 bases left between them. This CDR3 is CASSLVPGLTEAFF. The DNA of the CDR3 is TGTGCCAGCAGCTTAGTTCCAGGGCTCACTGAAGCTTTCTTT.

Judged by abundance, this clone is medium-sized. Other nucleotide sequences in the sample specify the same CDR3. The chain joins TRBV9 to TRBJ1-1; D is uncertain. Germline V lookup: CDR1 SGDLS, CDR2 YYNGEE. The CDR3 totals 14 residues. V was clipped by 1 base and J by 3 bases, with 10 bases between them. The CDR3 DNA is TGTGCCAGCAGCGTATTCCCGACCGACACTGAAGCTTTCTTT. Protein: CASSVFPTDTEAFF.

The CDR3 sequence is CATSRTKLTSTDTQYF. CDR3 bases: TGTGCCACCAGCCGCACTAAACTAACTTCCACAGATACGCAGTATTTT. This sequence joins TRBV15 and TRBJ2-3; D ambiguous. Germline loops: CDR1 LNHNV, CDR2 YYDKDF (reference sequence). This CDR3 region has 16 residues. Between the trimmed V and J ends, which lost 5 bases and 2 bases, there was a span of 17 bases. Complete variable domain (other parts from reference TRBV15 and TRBJ2-3): DAMVIQNPRYQVTQFGKPVTLSCSQTLNHNVMYWYQQKSSQAPKLLFHYYDKDFNNEADTPDNFQSRRPNTSFCFLDIRSPGLGDTAMYLCATSRTKLTSTDTQYFGPGTRLTVL.

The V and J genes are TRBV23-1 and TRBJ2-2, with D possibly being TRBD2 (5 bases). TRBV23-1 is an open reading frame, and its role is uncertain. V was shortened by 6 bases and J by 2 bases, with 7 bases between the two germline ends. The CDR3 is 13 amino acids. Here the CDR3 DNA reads TGCGCCAGCAGCGGGGATAACACCGGGGAGCTGTTTTTT. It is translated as CASSGDNTGELFF.

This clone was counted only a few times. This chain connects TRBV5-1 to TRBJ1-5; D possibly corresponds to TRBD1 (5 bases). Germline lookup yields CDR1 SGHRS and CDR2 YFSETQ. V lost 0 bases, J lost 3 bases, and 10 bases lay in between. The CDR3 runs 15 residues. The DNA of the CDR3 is TGCGCCAGCAGCTTGGCGGGGGTGATCAATCAGCCCCAGCATTTT. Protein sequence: CASSLAGVINQPQHF.

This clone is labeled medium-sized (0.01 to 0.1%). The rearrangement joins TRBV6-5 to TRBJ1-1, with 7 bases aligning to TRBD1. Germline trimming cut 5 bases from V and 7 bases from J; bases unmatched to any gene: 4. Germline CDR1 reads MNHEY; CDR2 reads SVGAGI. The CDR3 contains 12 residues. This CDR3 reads CASSRGTDEAFF. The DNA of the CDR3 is TGTGCCAGCAGTCGCGGGACAGATGAAGCTTTCTTT.